This entry lists 5 T cell receptor beta chains sequenced from one sample in a study of CD8 T cells in ankylosing spondylitis. MiXCR, applied by TCRdb to the 5' RACE reads, yields one record per CDR3 protein. The sample carries tens of thousands of distinct CDR3 sequences, over 5% recorded once. Sequencing was performed on synovial fluid, either unsorted or a sorted T cell fraction (not recorded which). The receptor source for this set is a male donor with ankylosing spondylitis.

This clonotype was seen more than once but under ten times. The chain combines TRBV6-1 with TRBJ2-7; tentative D call: TRBD1 (6 bases). Trimming stripped 6 bases from V and 0 bases from J, with 15 bases between. This CDR3 is 15 amino acids long. The germline gives CDR1 MNHNS, CDR2 SASEGT. In DNA, the CDR3 is TGTGCCAGCAGCCTGGGACATGGAGGCTCCTACGAGCAGTACTTC. Translating it yields CASSLGHGGSYEQYF.

This clonotype was counted many times. A junction boundary mismatches the germline segment, possibly from a read error. The chain combines TRBV20-1 with TRBJ2-1; TRBD2 might be the D (6 bases). Germline V gene data show CDR1 as DFQATT and CDR2 as SNEGSKA (reference sequence). This CDR3 is built from 11 residues. The CDR3 spells CSASAGLGSVF. CDR3 in DNA: TGCAGTGCTTCGGCGGGACTTGGGTCGGTCTTC.

This clonotype was seen many times. The rearrangement uses TRBV7-2 and TRBJ2-4, with a weak D call TRBD2 (5 bases). In germline, CDR1 is SGHTA, CDR2 FQGNSA. The ends were cut back, 4 bases at V and 0 bases at J, with 7 bases in the middle. This CDR3 region has 14 residues. The CDR3 spells CASSSAVAKNIQYF. CDR3 in DNA: TGTGCCAGCAGCTCAGCGGTAGCCAAAAACATTCAGTACTTC.

This clonotype was counted at least ten times. The chain employs TRBV28 and TRBJ2-6; no firm D call. Germline V gene data show CDR1 as MDHEN and CDR2 as SYDVKM. The CDR3 consists of 15 residues. V was cut by 4 bases and J by 0 bases, with 7 bases left in between. The CDR3 DNA sequence: TGTGCCAGCAGTTCGTATAACTCTGGGGCCAACGTCCTGACTTTC. This translates into CASSSYNSGANVLTF. The whole variable domain, remainder taken from reference TRBV28 and TRBJ2-6, is DVKVTQSSRYLVKRTGEKVFLECVQDMDHENMFWYRQDPGLGLRLIYFSYDVKMKEKGDIPEGYSVSREKKERFSLILESASTNQTSMYLCASSSYNSGANVLTFGAGSRLTVL.

A few counts support this clonotype. V is TRBV25-1 and J is TRBJ2-1; D call uncertain. V was shortened by 3 bases and J by 0 bases, with 18 bases between the two germline ends. CDR1 is MGHDK, CDR2 SYGVNS, per germline. This CDR3 region has 18 residues. This chain's CDR3 is CASSDPLGRSNSYNEQFF. The CDR3 nucleotides read TGTGCCAGCAGTGACCCACTTGGACGATCCAACTCCTACAATGAGCAGTTCTTC.